These 5 T cell receptor beta chains share one sample of origin, sequenced in a study of CD8+CD57+ T cells in acquired aplastic anemia. Selection for sequencing was limited to patients who had shown CD8+CD57+ cell expansion by flow cytometry. Both TCR beta VDJ combination and CDR3 sequence profiling were carried out. Genomic DNA was the template for this profiling. One entry per CDR3 protein results from TCRdb running MiXCR on the reads. This sample carries a few hundred thousand distinct CDR3 sequences, over 25% of them seen once, and the ten largest clones take 0.7% to 1%. The specimen was sorted CD4+, CD8+, or CD8+CD57+ T cells (not recorded which) from PBMCs. All receptors derive from a human donor with aplastic anemia.

This clonotype was picked up a small number of times. The chain joins TRBV10-3 to TRBJ2-2, with TRBD2 matching 11 bases. This CDR3 spans 17 amino acids. Germline CDR1 and CDR2: ENHRY and SYGVKD. With V trimmed by 10 bases and J by 1 base, 11 bases remained unmatched. This CDR3 reads CASEGLAGGWNTGELFF. CDR3 nucleotide sequence: TGTGCCAGCGAGGGGCTAGCGGGGGGCTGGAACACCGGGGAGCTGTTTTTT.

CDR3 sequence: CSAREGRNQETQYF. CDR3 in DNA: TGCAGTGCTAGAGAGGGGCGGAACCAAGAGACCCAGTACTTC. This sequence joins TRBV20-1 and TRBJ2-5; possible D gene TRBD1, 5 bases. CDR3 length: 14 residues. Per germline, CDR1 DFQATT and CDR2 SNEGSKA (reference sequence). Trimming cost V 0 bases and J 0 bases, with 8 bases left between them.

V is TRBV25-1 and J is TRBJ2-5, with TRBD2 as a possible D gene (5 bases). V dropped 4 bases and J dropped 4 bases, with 13 bases sitting between them. Germline CDR1 reads MGHDK; CDR2 reads SYGVNS. CDR3 length: 14 residues. The CDR3, as DNA: TGTGCCAGCAGTGCGAGGACTTCAGGAGAGACCCAGTACTTC. It specifies CASSARTSGETQYF.

The chain links TRBV9 to TRBJ1-1; D is unclear. Germline CDR1 reads SGDLS; CDR2 reads YYNGEE. Trimming left V 0 bases short and J 4 bases short, with 10 bases between. The CDR3 runs 14 residues. The CDR3 region is CASSVVSRFTEAFF. In DNA form, the CDR3 reads TGTGCCAGCAGCGTAGTAAGCAGGTTCACTGAAGCTTTCTTT. The full variable domain, in which reference TRBV9 and TRBJ1-1 provide the parts outside the CDR3, is DSGVTQTPKHLITATGQRVTLRCSPRSGDLSVYWYQQSLDQGLQFLIQYYNGEERAKGNILERFSAQQFPDLHSELNLSSLELGDSALYFCASSVVSRFTEAFFGQGTRLTVV.

This clonotype was seen repeatedly, ten times or more. This rearrangement joins TRBV4-1 to TRBJ1-2; the match to TRBD1 covers 8 bases. Germline values: CDR1 MGHRA, CDR2 YSYEKL. The J segment lost 3 bases and the V segment lost 1 base, leaving 7 bases of the junction unmatched. The CDR3 runs 16 residues. The CDR3 DNA sequence: TGCGCCAGCAGCCAAGGGAACCGGGACAGGTACTATGGCTACACCTTC. Its protein is CASSQGNRDRYYGYTF.